This T cell receptor (beta chain) was identified during a study of blood T cells in healthy people across ages. The CDR3 is 15 amino acids. Germline CDR1 is LNHNV and CDR2 is YYDKDF (reference sequence). V was trimmed by 0 bases and J by 2 bases, leaving 10 bases between them. Whenever a sample was processed, at least 6 million PBMCs were isolated. Alongside a J-beta primer mix, a sample-barcoded 5' primer served in a second PCR lasting about 7 to 12 cycles. In TCRdb, the 5' RACE reads were re-called with MiXCR into one record per CDR3 protein. The table shows under 800,000 distinct CDR3 sequences, with roughly 47% occurring only once.

Sequencing was carried out using blood. This chain uses TRBV15 with TRBJ2-5; D is undetermined. This receptor was obtained from a woman aged 55-69 years in good health. CDR3 in DNA: TGTGCCACCAGCAGAGATAGGGCAGAACAAGAGACCCAGTACTTC. Translation gives CATSRDRAEQETQYF. Full variable domain (missing parts from reference TRBV15 and TRBJ2-5): DAMVIQNPRYQVTQFGKPVTLSCSQTLNHNVMYWYQQKSSQAPKLLFHYYDKDFNNEADTPDNFQSRRPNTSFCFLDIRSPGLGDTAMYLCATSRDRAEQETQYFGPGTRLLVL.